The text below deals with one TCR beta chain. Its antigen is as yet unknown. The data were obtained in a study of cytomegalovirus exposure and HLA in healthy donors. Per germline, CDR1 MNHEY and CDR2 SVGAGI. This CDR3 contains 13 residues. V shed 6 bases and J shed 7 bases, with 15 bases lying between them. PCR amplification relied on 60 Vbeta primers (plus 13 Jbeta primers). Original processing methods: Later reanalysis found roughly 80 million unique TCR beta chains, around 9.9 million of them shared. The table came from immunoSEQ multiplex PCR; TCRdb's copy has only in-frame clones and leaves some out. V and J calls and clone size are given by that table; D and trimming were obtained from the DNA. Of 180,000 or so clones listed, less than 80% are singletons. Whole-study results and caveats: Reportedly, cytomegalovirus status was diagnosed with high sensitivity and specificity. There were a few CMV-associated chains whose specificity for CMV antigens was confirmed in vitro.

The sequenced sample was PBMCs. The chain uses TRBV6-5 and TRBJ1-2, with D perhaps TRBD1 (6 bases). This TCR was sampled from a man aged 18 to 35 in good health and CMV-seronegative. The CDR3 reads CASSLNRAGGYTF. The CDR3 DNA sequence: TGTGCCAGCAGCCTAAACAGGGCAGGTGGCTACACCTTC.